This T cell receptor (beta chain) appears in the sequencing data of a study of identifying expanded T cells in peripheral blood. The study, taken as a whole, reports: Over about two and four weeks, about 15 and 19 clones changed, versus approximately 1.2 between replicates. Variance in clone template counts between approximately two-week samples significantly increased with total template count across all healthy donors.

Worth noting for this clone: Its antigen is not identified.

Measured with immunoSEQ multiplex PCR; TCRdb has only the in-frame clones, and not every one. The sample lists tens of thousands of clones; 70% to 90% were seen once. The source material was blood. The origin of this receptor is a person between 18 and 75 years old in good health.

In DNA, the CDR3 is TGCGCCAGCCGGGGGACAGGCGCAACTGAAGCTTTCTTT. It encodes CASRGTGATEAFF. The rearrangement joins TRBV4-1 to TRBJ1-1; 8 nucleotides match TRBD1. The V segment lost 8 bases and the J segment 5 bases; nucleotides outside the gene matches: 7. CDR3 size: 13 residues. Germline V CDR1 and CDR2: MGHRA, YSYEKL.